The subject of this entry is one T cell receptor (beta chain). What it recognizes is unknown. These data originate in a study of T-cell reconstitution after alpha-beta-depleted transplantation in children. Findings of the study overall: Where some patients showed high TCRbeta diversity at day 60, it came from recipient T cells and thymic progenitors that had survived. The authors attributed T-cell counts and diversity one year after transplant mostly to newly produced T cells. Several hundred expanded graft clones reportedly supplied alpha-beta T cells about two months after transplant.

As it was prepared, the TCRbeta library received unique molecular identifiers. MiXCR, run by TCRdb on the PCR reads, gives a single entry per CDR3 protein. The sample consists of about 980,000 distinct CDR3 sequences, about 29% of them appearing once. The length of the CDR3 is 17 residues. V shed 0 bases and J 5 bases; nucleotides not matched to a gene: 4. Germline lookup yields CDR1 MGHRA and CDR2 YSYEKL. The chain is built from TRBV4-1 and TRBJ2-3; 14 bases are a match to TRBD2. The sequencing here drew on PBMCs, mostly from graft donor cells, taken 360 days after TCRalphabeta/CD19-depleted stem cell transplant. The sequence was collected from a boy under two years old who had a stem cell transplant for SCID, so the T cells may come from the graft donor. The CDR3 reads CASSQDYGLAGGDTQYF. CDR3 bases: TGCGCCAGCAGCCAAGATTATGGACTAGCGGGGGGAGATACGCAGTATTTT.